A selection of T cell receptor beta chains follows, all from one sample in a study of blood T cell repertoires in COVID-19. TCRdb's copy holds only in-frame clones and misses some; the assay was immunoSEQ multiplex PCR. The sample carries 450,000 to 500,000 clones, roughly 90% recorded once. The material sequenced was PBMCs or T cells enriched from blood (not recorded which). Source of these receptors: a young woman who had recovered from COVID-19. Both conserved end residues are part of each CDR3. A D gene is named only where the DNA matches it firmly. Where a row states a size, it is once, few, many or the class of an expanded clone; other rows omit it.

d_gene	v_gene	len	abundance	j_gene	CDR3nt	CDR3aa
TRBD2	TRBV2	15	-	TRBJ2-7	TGTGCCAGCAGTGAGGCTAGCGGGGTCTCCTACGAGCAGTACTTC	CASSEASGVSYEQYF
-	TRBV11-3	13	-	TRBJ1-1	TGTGCCAGCAGCTTAGATCGTAGCACTGAAGCTTTCTTT	CASSLDRSTEAFF
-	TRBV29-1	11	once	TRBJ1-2	TGCAGCGTTGGCGGGGCGGATGGCTACACCTTC	CSVGGADGYTF
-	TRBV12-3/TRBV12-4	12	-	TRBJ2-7	TGTGCCAGCAGTTTCTCCGGCTACGAGCAGTACTTC	CASSFSGYEQYF
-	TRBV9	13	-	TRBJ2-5	TGTGCCAGCAGCGTAGTCCCCGGAGAGACCCAGTACTTC	CASSVVPGETQYF
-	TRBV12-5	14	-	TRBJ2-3	TGTGCTAGTGGTTTGGTACTCGCCACAGATACGCAGTATTTT	CASGLVLATDTQYF
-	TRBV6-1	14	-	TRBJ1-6	TGTGCCAGCAGTGAAGTAGTAGGAGATTCACCCCTCCACTTT	CASSEVVGDSPLHF
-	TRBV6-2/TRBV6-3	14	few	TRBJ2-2	TGTGCCAGCAGCCTTCTTACGGGGGCCGGGGAGCTGTTTTTT	CASSLLTGAGELFF
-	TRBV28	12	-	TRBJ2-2	TGTGCCAGCAGCCCTAAACCCGGGGAGCTGTTTTTT	CASSPKPGELFF
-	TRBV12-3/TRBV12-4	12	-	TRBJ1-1	TGTGCCAGCAGCCGGGGGAACACTGAAGCTTTCTTT	CASSRGNTEAFF
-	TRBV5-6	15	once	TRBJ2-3	TGTGCCAGCAGCTTGGCCGGGGTTGAAGAAGATACGCAGTATTTT	CASSLAGVEEDTQYF
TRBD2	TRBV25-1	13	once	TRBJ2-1	TGTGCCAGCACAAGCGGGATCGACAATGAGCAGTTCTTC	CASTSGIDNEQFF
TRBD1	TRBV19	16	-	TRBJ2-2	TGTGCCAGTAGTCCCCGGGACAGGGGGCCCCCCGGGGAGCTGTTTTTT	CASSPRDRGPPGELFF
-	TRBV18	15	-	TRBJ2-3	TGTGCCAGCTCCGAGGCCCTTTTTAGCACAGATACGCAGTATTTT	CASSEALFSTDTQYF
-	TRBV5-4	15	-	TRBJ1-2	TGTGCCAGCAGCACCCCTCGAGAATCTAACTATGGCTACACCTTC	CASSTPRESNYGYTF
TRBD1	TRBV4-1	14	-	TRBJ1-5	TGCGCCAGCAGCCAAATCACAGGGGGACAGCCCCAGCATTTT	CASSQITGGQPQHF
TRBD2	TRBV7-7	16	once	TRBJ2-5	TGTGCCAGCAGCCCCATAGGTAGCGGGGCCCAAGAGACCCAGTACTTC	CASSPIGSGAQETQYF